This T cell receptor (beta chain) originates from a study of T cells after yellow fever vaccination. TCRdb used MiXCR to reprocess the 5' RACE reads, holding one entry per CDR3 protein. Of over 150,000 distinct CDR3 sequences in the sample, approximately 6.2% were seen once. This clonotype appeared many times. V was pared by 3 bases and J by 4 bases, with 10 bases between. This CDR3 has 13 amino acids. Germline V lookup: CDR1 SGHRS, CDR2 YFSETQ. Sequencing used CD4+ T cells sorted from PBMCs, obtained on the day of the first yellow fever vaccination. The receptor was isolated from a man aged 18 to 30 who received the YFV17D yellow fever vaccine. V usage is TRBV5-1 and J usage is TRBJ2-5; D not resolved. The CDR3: CASSSATLETQYF. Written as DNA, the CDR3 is TGCGCCAGCAGCTCGGCCACATTAGAGACCCAGTACTTC. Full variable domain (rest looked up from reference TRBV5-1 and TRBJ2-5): KAGVTQTPRYLIKTRGQQVTLSCSPISGHRSVSWYQQTPGQGLQFLFEYFSETQRNKGNFPGRFSGRQFSNSRSEMNVSTLELGDSALYLCASSSATLETQYFGPGTRLLVL.